These 3 T cell receptor beta chains were all obtained from the same sample, sequenced in a study of Ad26.COV2.S vaccination and SARS-CoV-2 variants. The data were produced by immunoSEQ multiplex PCR, yet TCRdb's version contains in-frame clones alone and is incomplete. The table has some 340,000 clones, around 85% seen once. Regarding treatment: 15 to 20 received Ad26.COV2.S at low or high dose, single or two shots; roughly 5 received placebo; per-sample allocation not given. Collection of samples fell on day 63 after the first vaccine or placebo injection. The sample was peripheral blood, taken in a trial of Ad26.COV2.S vaccine versus placebo. The receptors were sampled from a person between 18 and 60 years old who received the Ad26.COV2.S COVID-19 vaccine or a placebo.

The chain employs TRBV27 and TRBJ1-3; no definite D call. Germline V gives CDR1 MNHEY, CDR2 SMNVEV (reference sequence). The V gene lost 4 bases and the J gene lost 0 bases, with 16 bases spanning the gap. CDR3 length equals 17 residues. CDR3 protein: CASSSGKRTHSGNTIYF. CDR3 bases: TGTGCCAGCAGTTCTGGGAAACGCACCCACTCTGGAAACACCATATATTTT.

This chain's CDR3 is CASSQGWGGYNEQFF. The CDR3 region has the DNA TGCGCCAGCAGCCAGGGGTGGGGGGGTTACAATGAGCAGTTCTTC. The chain employs TRBV4-1 and TRBJ2-1; 7 nucleotides agree with TRBD2. V lost 3 bases to trimming and J lost 4 bases; unmatched junction nucleotides: 6. This CDR3 contains 15 residues. Germline CDR1 reads MGHRA; CDR2 reads YSYEKL.

The V gene is TRBV6-2 or TRBV6-3, the J gene TRBJ2-2; 8 bases map to TRBD1. V lost 4 bases and J lost 5; bases outside the gene matches: 3. The germline gives CDR1 MNHEY, CDR2 SVGEGT. The CDR3 length is 14 residues. CDR3 coding DNA: TGTGCCAGCAGTTGGACAGGGATTACCGGGGAGCTGTTTTTT. Its protein product is CASSWTGITGELFF.